Listed below are T cell receptor beta chains from one sample, sequenced in a study of cytomegalovirus exposure and HLA in healthy donors. Libraries were prepared by immunoSEQ multiplex PCR; TCRdb keeps only in-frame clonotypes and omits some of them. The sample carries 150,000 to 200,000 clones, 77% recorded once. Sequencing used PBMCs. The source of these receptors is a man aged 50 to 59 in good health and CMV-seropositive. Both conserved end residues are part of each CDR3. D genes are given only for firm matches. For some rows the clone size is stated as once, few or many, or as a class when expanded; others skip it.

clone size: few
CDR3 length: 17
D gene: TRBD1
V gene: TRBV6-1
J gene: TRBJ1-2
CDR3 DNA: TGTGCCAGCAGTGGCCCGACAGGGTCCTCAGAAAACTATGGCTACACCTTC
CDR3 protein: CASSGPTGSSENYGYTF

clone size: NA
CDR3 length: 16
D gene: NA
V gene: TRBV7-9
J gene: TRBJ1-2
CDR3 DNA: TGTGCCAGCAGCTTTATCGGCAGGGCGATTAACTATGGCTACACCTTC
CDR3 protein: CASSFIGRAINYGYTF

clone size: NA
CDR3 length: 12
D gene: NA
V gene: TRBV5-6
J gene: TRBJ1-5
CDR3 DNA: TGTGCCAGCAGCTTGGGAGATCAGCCCCAGCATTTT
CDR3 protein: CASSLGDQPQHF

clone size: few
CDR3 length: 11
D gene: NA
V gene: TRBV29-1
J gene: TRBJ1-1
CDR3 DNA: TGCAGCGGTAGATTGAACACTGAAGCTTTCTTT
CDR3 protein: CSGRLNTEAFF

clone size: NA
CDR3 length: 16
D gene: TRBD2
V gene: TRBV5-1
J gene: TRBJ2-1
CDR3 DNA: TGCGCCAGCAGCTTGGTTGCGGGGGAGGCCTACAATGAGCAGTTCTTC
CDR3 protein: CASSLVAGEAYNEQFF

clone size: NA
CDR3 length: 14
D gene: TRBD2
V gene: TRBV5-1
J gene: TRBJ2-1
CDR3 DNA: TGCGCCAGCAGCTTGAGCGGGGGAAGGGATGAGCAGTTCTTC
CDR3 protein: CASSLSGGRDEQFF

clone size: NA
CDR3 length: 16
D gene: NA
V gene: TRBV4-3
J gene: TRBJ1-4
CDR3 DNA: TGCGCCAGCAGCCAAGGGGCGCAGGTCTCTAATGAAAAACTGTTTTTT
CDR3 protein: CASSQGAQVSNEKLFF

clone size: NA
CDR3 length: 16
D gene: TRBD2
V gene: TRBV9
J gene: TRBJ2-5
CDR3 DNA: TGTGCCAGCAGCGTAGGAGGTTTAGCGGGGGGGGAGACCCAGTACTTC
CDR3 protein: CASSVGGLAGGETQYF

clone size: NA
CDR3 length: 15
D gene: NA
V gene: TRBV2
J gene: TRBJ1-2
CDR3 DNA: TGTGCCAGCAGTGCTCGAGGACACCCTAACTATGGCTACACCTTC
CDR3 protein: CASSARGHPNYGYTF

clone size: NA
CDR3 length: 17
D gene: NA
V gene: TRBV10-3
J gene: TRBJ1-1
CDR3 DNA: TGTGCCATCAGCCCCTTGGCAGGGCAAATTATGAACACTGAAGCTTTCTTT
CDR3 protein: CAISPLAGQIMNTEAFF

clone size: NA
CDR3 length: 16
D gene: TRBD1
V gene: TRBV15
J gene: TRBJ2-7
CDR3 DNA: TGTGCCACCAGCAGAGATAGGACAGGGACCCCGTTCGAGCAGTACTTC
CDR3 protein: CATSRDRTGTPFEQYF

clone size: NA
CDR3 length: 13
D gene: NA
V gene: TRBV5-6
J gene: TRBJ1-1
CDR3 DNA: TGTGCCAGCCGAGTCAGGGGGAACACTGAAGCTTTCTTT
CDR3 protein: CASRVRGNTEAFF